Below, 19 T cell receptor beta chains from the same sample are listed, as sequenced in a study of identical twins. One entry per CDR3 protein, called by TCRdb with MiXCR from the 5' RACE reads. Here the sample spans about 790,000 distinct CDR3 sequences, roughly 18% being singletons. These same data were also listed under a study on T cells expressing NK-cell markers.

Input material: PBMCs. The source of these receptors is a woman aged 18-30 years in good health.

V gene TRBV29-1 combines with J gene TRBJ1-1, with D uncertain. Deletions cut 4 bases from V and 3 bases from J, with 9 bases between. Germline CDR1 and CDR2: SQVTM and ANQGSEA. The CDR3 runs to 12 residues. DNA for the CDR3: TGCAGCGTTGGGCCTGGAGACACTGAAGCTTTCTTT. Protein product: CSVGPGDTEAFF.

The table lists this clonotype with a few counts. This chain joins TRBV20-1 and TRBJ2-4; D uncertain. The CDR3 extends over 16 amino acids. Germline V gene lookup returns CDR1 DFQATT and CDR2 SNEGSKA (reference sequence). V was clipped by 6 bases and J by 8 bases, with 26 bases between them. This CDR3 is CSAAPKHRAEWDIQYF. The CDR3 region has the DNA TGCAGTGCGGCTCCAAAGCATAGAGCCGAGTGGGACATTCAGTACTTC.

The J gene is TRBJ2-2, the V gene TRBV9; 7 nucleotides match TRBD1. The germline CDR1 and CDR2 sequences are SGDLS and YYNGEE. This CDR3 has 15 amino acids. V shed 3 bases and J 3 bases; nucleotides not matched to a gene: 5. The CDR3 sequence: CASSEQGTDTGELFF. The CDR3 region has the DNA TGTGCCAGCAGCGAACAGGGGACGGACACCGGGGAGCTGTTTTTT.

This clonotype was detected a few times. Written as DNA, the CDR3 is TGTGCCAGCAGCGTAGAGCCCGCGTGGAGGACGCAGTATTTT. Translating it yields CASSVEPAWRTQYF. The J gene is TRBJ2-3, the V gene TRBV9; a possible D gene is TRBD2 (5 bases). V lost 0 bases, J lost 9 bases, and 14 bases lay in between. Germline CDR1 SGDLS, CDR2 YYNGEE. The CDR3 spans 14 residues.

The chain joins TRBV7-2 to TRBJ2-2, with D unclear. V was trimmed by 2 bases and J by 5 bases, leaving 6 bases between them. CDR1 and CDR2 from the germline V gene are SGHTA and FQGNSA. CDR3 length: 13 amino acids. CDR3 in amino acids: CASSLIQTGELFF. CDR3 coding DNA: TGTGCCAGCAGCTTAATCCAGACCGGGGAGCTGTTTTTT.

This clonotype was counted only a few times. The chain uses TRBV5-1 and TRBJ2-1; no reliable D call. The V end was cut by 0 bases, the J end by 12 bases, with 13 bases between. The CDR3 is made up of 13 amino acids. Looked up from germline, CDR1 is SGHRS and CDR2 is YFSETQ. The CDR3, as DNA: TGCGCCAGCAGCTTGGACATTCAGACGGGGCAGTTCTTC. Protein: CASSLDIQTGQFF. The variable domain in full, completed from reference TRBV5-1 and TRBJ2-1, reads KAGVTQTPRYLIKTRGQQVTLSCSPISGHRSVSWYQQTPGQGLQFLFEYFSETQRNKGNFPGRFSGRQFSNSRSEMNVSTLELGDSALYLCASSLDIQTGQFFGPGTRLTVL.

The table lists this clonotype with many counts. The V gene is TRBV12-3 or TRBV12-4, the J gene TRBJ1-5; 10 nucleotides line up with TRBD1. This CDR3 spans 16 amino acids. V was pared by 5 bases and J by 1 base, with 5 bases of the junction left unmatched. The CDR3 coding sequence is TGTGCCAGCAGTCTAGGGACAGGGGCGAGCAATCAGCCCCAGCATTTT. Translation gives CASSLGTGASNQPQHF.

This chain links TRBV13 with TRBJ2-2, with TRBD2 matching 8 bases. Looked up from germline, CDR1 is PRHDT and CDR2 is FYEKMQ (reference sequence). The CDR3 is 16 residues long. V gave up 5 bases and J gave up 9 bases; unmatched junction bases: 14. CDR3: CASSPRLAGGARELFF. The DNA for the CDR3 is TGTGCCAGCAGCCCGAGGCTGGCGGGAGGTGCGAGGGAGCTGTTTTTT.

This rearrangement joins TRBV7-9 to TRBJ2-7; 7 positions agree with TRBD1. This CDR3 is 14 amino acids long. Germline CDR1 SEHNR, CDR2 FQNEAQ (reference sequence). J was trimmed by 4 bases and V by 8 bases; bases with no gene match: 11. In DNA, the CDR3 is TGTGCCAGCGGGGGACAGCTGAGGGATTACGAGCAGTACTTC. This codes for CASGGQLRDYEQYF. The whole variable domain, remainder taken from reference TRBV7-9 and TRBJ2-7, is DTGVSQNPRHKITKRGQNVTFRCDPISEHNRLYWYRQTLGQGPEFLTYFQNEAQLEKSRLLSDRFSAERPKGSFSTLEIQRTEQGDSAMYLCASGGQLRDYEQYFGPGTRLTVT.

This sequence joins TRBV9 and TRBJ1-2; 10 bases are a match to TRBD1. This CDR3 contains 14 residues. The trim removed 3 bases at V and 7 bases at J, leaving 6 bases unmatched. The germline gives CDR1 SGDLS, CDR2 YYNGEE. Written as DNA, the CDR3 is TGTGCCAGCAGCGCACCGGGACAGGGGTCTGGCTACACCTTC. It specifies CASSAPGQGSGYTF.

The CDR3 reads CASGLGGTTEAFF. CDR3 sequence (DNA): TGTGCCAGCGGTCTGGGGGGAACCACTGAAGCTTTCTTT. V gene TRBV7-8 combines with J gene TRBJ1-1; possible D gene TRBD1, 5 bases. V was pared by 8 bases and J by 4 bases, with 14 bases between. Germline V gives CDR1 SGHVS, CDR2 FQNEAQ. This CDR3 has 13 residues.

The V and J genes are TRBV4-3 and TRBJ1-5; tentatively, D is TRBD1 (6 bases). In germline, CDR1 is LGHNA, CDR2 YSLEER. The CDR3 contains 14 residues. The V end lost 3 bases, the J end lost 5 bases, and 11 bases lay between the germline ends. CDR3 sequence reads: CASSQEQGYQPQHF. CDR3 DNA: TGCGCCAGCAGCCAGGAACAGGGATATCAGCCCCAGCATTTT.

DNA for the CDR3: TGTGCCAGCAGCTTAAGGGAGTTAGGGAGAACCGGGGAGCTGTTTTTT. Its protein product is CASSLRELGRTGELFF. The chain joins TRBV7-2 to TRBJ2-2, with D possibly TRBD2 on 5 matching bases. V shed 2 bases and J shed 5 bases, with 15 bases lying between them. The CDR3 spans 16 residues. The V gene's germline CDR1 is SGHTA and CDR2 FQGNSA.

The CDR3 coding sequence is TGTGCCAGCAGTTTATTGGCAGGGCGCTATGGCTACACCTTC. It specifies CASSLLAGRYGYTF. The chain combines TRBV27 with TRBJ1-2; the D gene is possibly TRBD1 (5 bases). The V gene's germline CDR1 is MNHEY and CDR2 SMNVEV (reference sequence). Trimming pared 1 base from V and 4 bases from J, leaving 10 bases between. The CDR3 sequence is 14 residues long.

This clonotype was seen ten or more times. The chain recombines TRBV9 with TRBJ2-3; possibly TRBD2 for D (5 bases). Germline assignment: CDR1 SGDLS and CDR2 YYNGEE. The CDR3 spans 16 residues. V was cut by 4 bases and J by 6 bases, with 21 bases left in between. The CDR3 sequence is CASSPRGSRSADTQYF. CDR3 nucleotide sequence: TGTGCCAGCAGCCCCCGCGGGTCCAGGTCCGCCGATACGCAGTATTTT.

This clonotype was picked up a small number of times. The gene calls are TRBV12-3 or TRBV12-4 and TRBJ1-2, with D maybe TRBD1 (6 bases). The length of the CDR3 is 15 residues. V lost 2 bases and J lost 8, with 18 bases in between. The CDR3 loop is CASSLNGRRGTGYTF. CDR3 nucleotides: TGTGCCAGCAGTTTAAACGGGAGGAGGGGGACAGGCTACACCTTC.

This clonotype has a handful of counts. The chain uses TRBV12-3 or TRBV12-4 and TRBJ2-3; TRBD1 matches at 9 bases. The CDR3 has 16 amino acids. J lost 4 bases, V lost 4 bases, and 9 bases had no gene match. This chain's CDR3 is CASSSKGTGSADTQYF. The CDR3 region has the DNA TGTGCCAGCAGTTCCAAGGGGACAGGGTCAGCAGATACGCAGTATTTT.

This chain connects TRBV24-1 to TRBJ2-7; 9 positions match TRBD2. The germline gives CDR1 KGHDR, CDR2 SFDVKD. CDR3 length equals 18 residues. V shed 3 bases and J 1 base; nucleotides not matched to a gene: 12. The CDR3 DNA follows: TGTGCCACCAGTGATCTAGGGCCAGCTAGCGGGATTTCCTACGAGCAGTACTTC. Translated, it gives CATSDLGPASGISYEQYF.

The chain couples TRBV7-2 to TRBJ1-1; D gene unclear. Trimming left V 1 base short and J 8 bases short, with 8 bases between. Germline V gene lookup returns CDR1 SGHTA and CDR2 FQGNSA. The CDR3 loop spans 12 amino acids. The CDR3 DNA reads TGTGCCAGCAGCTTAGGCGCGGGGGAAGCTTTCTTT. It specifies CASSLGAGEAFF.